The 15 T cell receptor beta chains presented below share a single source sample, sequenced in a study of neurological immune-mediated disorders. TCRdb reprocessed the 5' RACE reads with MiXCR, giving one entry per CDR3 protein. This table holds tens of thousands of distinct CDR3 sequences, 3.2% found once. Noted time point: longitudinal time-point 1 (baseline). The sample was PBMCs. Receptors were obtained from a woman between 55 and 75 years old with multiple sclerosis.

The table lists this clonotype with many counts. The J gene is TRBJ1-5, the V gene TRBV20-1, with TRBD1 as a possible D gene (5 bases). The CDR3 has 14 amino acids. CDR1 DFQATT and CDR2 SNEGSKA come from the germline V gene (reference sequence). The germline V and J ends were trimmed by 5 bases and 4 bases, with 15 bases remaining between them. In DNA, the CDR3 is TGCAGTGCTTGGACGATTAAGGGGAATCAGCCCCAGCATTTT. Residues: CSAWTIKGNQPQHF.

There are many counts of this clonotype. The rearrangement uses TRBV7-9 and TRBJ2-1; D may match TRBD1 or TRBD2 (6 bases each). The V end was cut by 2 bases, the J end by 2 bases, with 16 bases between. Germline-derived CDR1 and CDR2 are SEHNR and FQNEAQ (reference sequence). CDR3 size: 17 residues. This CDR3 is CASSLMKTGATYNEQFF. As DNA, the CDR3 is TGTGCCAGCAGCTTAATGAAGACGGGGGCTACCTACAATGAGCAGTTCTTC. Full variable domain (rest looked up from reference TRBV7-9 and TRBJ2-1): DTGVSQNPRHKITKRGQNVTFRCDPISEHNRLYWYRQTLGQGPEFLTYFQNEAQLEKSRLLSDRFSAERPKGSFSTLEIQRTEQGDSAMYLCASSLMKTGATYNEQFFGPGTRLTVL.

This clonotype came up a few times. The chain joins TRBV2 to TRBJ2-6; the match to TRBD1 covers 7 bases. The trim removed 4 bases at V and 0 bases at J, leaving 3 bases unmatched. This CDR3 region has 16 residues. The germline CDR1 and CDR2 sequences are SNHLY and FYNNEI. The CDR3 region has the DNA TGTGCCAGCAGTGTCAGGGGGATCTCTGGGGCCAACGTCCTGACTTTC. It yields the protein CASSVRGISGANVLTF.

This clonotype was observed many times. This sequence joins TRBV24-1 and TRBJ2-3, with a tentative D call TRBD2 (5 bases). V was pared by 3 bases and J by 1 base, with 16 bases between. CDR1 KGHDR and CDR2 SFDVKD come from the germline V gene. This CDR3 has 17 residues. DNA for the CDR3: TGTGCCACCAGTGATCCCCAGGACTCCATACGCACAGATACGCAGTATTTT. It specifies CATSDPQDSIRTDTQYF.

This clonotype has a count of ten or more. The chain combines TRBV20-1 with TRBJ1-1; no reliable D call. The V gene lost 6 bases and the J gene lost 1 base, with 18 bases spanning the gap. The length of the CDR3 is 15 residues. From germline, CDR1 is DFQATT and CDR2 SNEGSKA (reference sequence). The CDR3 nucleotides read TGCAGTGCCCAACCCACTCTGGCGGCGAACACTGAAGCTTTCTTT. Its translation: CSAQPTLAANTEAFF.

This clonotype has ten or more counts. This chain joins TRBV28 and TRBJ2-4; 9 nucleotides align to TRBD1. Germline lookup yields CDR1 MDHEN and CDR2 SYDVKM. V lost 6 bases, J lost 5 bases, and 11 bases stayed unmatched. The CDR3 is 16 residues long. The CDR3 loop reads CASRVRTGVLENIQYF. The CDR3 region has the DNA TGTGCCAGCAGGGTTAGGACAGGGGTGTTAGAAAACATTCAGTACTTC.

This clonotype was detected ten times or more. This chain connects TRBV20-1 to TRBJ1-1; no clear D gene. This CDR3 has 15 amino acids. Germline CDR1 and CDR2: DFQATT and SNEGSKA (reference sequence). V gave up 1 base and J gave up 0 bases, with 12 bases separating them. CDR3 coding DNA: TGCAGTGCTAGAGCCAAGACCGCGGTGAACACTGAAGCTTTCTTT. Amino acids: CSARAKTAVNTEAFF.

This clonotype was seen repeatedly, ten times or more. CDR3 coding DNA: TGTGCAGTAGGAACCGGCCAGCCCCAGCATTTT. It yields the protein CAVGTGQPQHF. The V and J genes are TRBV6-1 and TRBJ1-5; D is uncertain. The length of the CDR3 is 11 residues. Per the germline V gene, CDR1 is MNHNS and CDR2 is SASEGT.

This clonotype was observed at least ten times. The rearrangement links TRBV5-1 to TRBJ1-1, with D unclear. V was cut by 5 bases and J by 5 bases, with 22 bases left in between. Germline CDR1 and CDR2: SGHRS and YFSETQ. The CDR3 loop spans 16 amino acids. The CDR3 loop reads CASSFYSGRVRTEAFF. The CDR3 region has the DNA TGCGCCAGCAGTTTTTACAGCGGGAGGGTACGGACTGAAGCTTTCTTT.

This clonotype was counted at least ten times. The CDR3 sequence: CAISEDRVIETQYF. DNA of the CDR3: TGTGCCATCAGTGAGGACAGGGTAATTGAGACCCAGTACTTC. J is TRBJ2-5 and V is TRBV10-3; 7 nucleotides line up with TRBD1. J was trimmed by 5 bases and V by 2 bases; bases with no gene match: 5. Germline CDR1 reads ENHRY; CDR2 reads SYGVKD. The CDR3 is 14 amino acids.

This clonotype has a count of ten or more. J is TRBJ2-7 and V is TRBV20-1; D gene unclear. V was pared by 1 base and J by 0 bases, with 13 bases between. The CDR3 contains 15 residues. The germline V gene encodes CDR1 DFQATT and CDR2 SNEGSKA (reference sequence). The CDR3 DNA follows: TGCAGTGCTAGAGGGCTTCCCCTCAGCTCCTACGAGCAGTACTTC. Amino acids: CSARGLPLSSYEQYF.

This clonotype was seen ten or more times. CDR3 protein: CASSESNGVFQPQHF. CDR3 DNA sequence: TGCGCCAGCAGTGAGTCGAATGGGGTCTTCCAGCCCCAGCATTTT. The J gene is TRBJ1-5, the V gene TRBV10-2; D is uncertain. The CDR3 is 15 residues long. Germline values: CDR1 WSHSY, CDR2 SAAADI. V was cut by 0 bases and J by 7 bases, with 13 bases left in between.

This clonotype was found many times. The chain recombines TRBV5-6 with TRBJ2-5; no clear D gene. Per germline, CDR1 SGHDT and CDR2 YYEEEE. V lost 0 bases and J lost 5, with 17 bases in between. The CDR3 runs to 16 residues. DNA of the CDR3: TGTGCCAGCAGCTTGGGACGGGCCATGGGGATGGAGACCCAGTACTTC. Amino acid sequence: CASSLGRAMGMETQYF.

In its sample, this clonotype was seen once. This chain links TRBV7-8 with TRBJ1-1, with D uncertain. The V gene lost 5 bases and the J gene lost 3 bases, with 16 bases spanning the gap. CDR3 length equals 15 residues. Germline CDR1 SGHVS, CDR2 FQNEAQ. The CDR3 bases are TGTGCCAGCAGCCACCCCGGCATACGGGACACTGAAGCTTTCTTT. This translates into CASSHPGIRDTEAFF.

This clonotype occurred many times. J is TRBJ2-3 and V is TRBV20-1, with 12 bases identical to TRBD2. CDR3 length: 15 residues. V dropped 6 bases and J dropped 0; count of bases not matched to a gene: 4. CDR1 DFQATT and CDR2 SNEGSKA come from the germline V gene (reference sequence). CDR3 in DNA: TGCAGTGCCACAGGACTAGCGGGAAGCACAGATACGCAGTATTTT. Translation gives CSATGLAGSTDTQYF.